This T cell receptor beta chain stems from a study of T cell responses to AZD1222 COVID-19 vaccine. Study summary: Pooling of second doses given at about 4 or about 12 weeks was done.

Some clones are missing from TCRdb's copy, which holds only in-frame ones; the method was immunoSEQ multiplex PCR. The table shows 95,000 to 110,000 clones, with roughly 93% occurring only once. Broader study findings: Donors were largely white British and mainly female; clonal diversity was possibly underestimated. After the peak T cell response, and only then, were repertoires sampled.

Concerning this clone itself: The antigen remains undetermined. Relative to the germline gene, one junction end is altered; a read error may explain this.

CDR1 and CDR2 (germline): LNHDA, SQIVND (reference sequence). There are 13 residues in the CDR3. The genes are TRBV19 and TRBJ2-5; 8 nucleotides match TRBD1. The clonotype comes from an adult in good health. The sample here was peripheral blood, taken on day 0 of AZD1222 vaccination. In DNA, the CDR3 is TGTGCAAGTAGGGCAGGGGGCGTAGAGACCCAGTACTTC. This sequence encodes CASRAGGVETQYF.